This T cell receptor (beta chain) is drawn from a study of T cell responses to AZD1222 COVID-19 vaccine. As for this clone: What it binds is not known. Other DNA sequences of this sample code for an identical CDR3.

The study's findings and limits: Targets within unmutated variant regions were reportedly found for nearly half of spike-specific TCRs.

The protocol was immunoSEQ multiplex PCR, while the TCRdb copy is restricted to in-frame clones and leaves out a portion. The table lists 100,000 to 150,000 clones, around nine tenths of them singletons, with less than 9% in the top ten. Sequenced here: peripheral blood, sampled on day 0 of AZD1222 vaccination. The source of this sequence is an adult in good health.

CDR3 DNA sequence: TGTGCCAGCAGTTTATTGGGTCAGCCCCAGCATTTT. Translated: CASSLLGQPQHF. This chain joins TRBV12-3 or TRBV12-4 and TRBJ1-5; no definite D call. Trimming stripped 2 bases from V and 6 bases from J, with 5 bases between. This CDR3 contains 12 residues.